This T cell receptor (beta chain) was sequenced for a study of T-cell reconstitution after alpha-beta-depleted transplantation in children. Notes on the study in general: The main origin of T-cell counts and diversity one year after transplant was newly produced T cells. Surviving recipient T cells and thymic progenitors underlay high day-60 TCRbeta diversity in some patients. Where alpha-beta T cells came from about two months after transplant was reportedly several hundred expanded graft clones.

The CDR3 totals 16 residues. Germline CDR1 LGHNA, CDR2 YSLEER. Using unique molecular identifiers, the investigators prepared the TCRbeta library. TCRdb processed the PCR reads anew with MiXCR; each CDR3 protein has one entry. Of around 300,000 distinct CDR3 sequences in the sample, 7.5% to 9% are singletons; the top ten hold about 9.3%. With regard to this clonotype: Its specificity is unknown. A much more abundant neighbour one base away suggests this may be a read error.

This material consisted of peripheral blood, taken 360 days after TCRalphabeta/CD19-depleted stem cell transplant. This clonotype was obtained from a female patient aged 2 to 10 who had a stem cell transplant for Fanconi anemia, so the T cells may come from the graft donor. The V call is TRBV4-3, the J call TRBJ2-6, with D unresolved. DNA of the CDR3: TGCGCCAGCAGCCAAGATGGGGTTAGTGGGGTCAACGTCCTGACTTTC. It yields the protein CASSQDGVSGVNVLTF.